This T cell receptor (beta chain) was sequenced during a study of blood T cell repertoires in COVID-19. Repertoires were generated with immunoSEQ multiplex PCR, while TCRdb's copy carries only in-frame clones and drops some. This table holds approximately 27,000 clones, 80% to 90% found once. Germline V gives CDR1 WSHSY, CDR2 SAAADI. The CDR3 has 16 residues. J lost 2 bases, V lost 3 bases, and 6 bases had no gene match. The J gene is TRBJ2-3, the V gene TRBV10-2; 9 nucleotides match TRBD1. The receptor was derived from a human donor with acute or convalescent COVID-19. The donor label of this sample is uncertain. Material: peripheral blood. The CDR3 nucleotides are TGCGCCAGCAGTGACCGGGACAGGGACTCCACAGATACGCAGTATTTT. This sequence encodes CASSDRDRDSTDTQYF.